This is a list of T cell receptor beta chains from one sample in a study of blood T cell repertoires in COVID-19. The method was immunoSEQ multiplex PCR; TCRdb's version includes in-frame clones alone and lacks a portion of them. Of around 83,000 clones listed, more than 75% are singletons. Material for sequencing was peripheral blood. The receptors derive from a man older than 75 with active or convalescent COVID-19. The CDR3 runs from the conserved cysteine through the conserved F or W. A D gene is named only where the DNA matches it firmly. Rows give clone size only sometimes, using once, few, many, or a class for an expanded clone.

clone_size,v_call,d_call,j_call,cdr3_aa,cdr3_nt
NA,TRBV20-1,TRBD2,TRBJ2-2,CSASSTLAGGGGELFF,TGCAGTGCTAGTTCCACCCTAGCGGGGGGTGGAGGGGAGCTGTTTTTT
NA,TRBV7-2,TRBD2,TRBJ2-3,CASSLAGTSGFTDTQYF,TGTGCCAGCAGCTTAGCGGGCACTAGCGGGTTCACAGATACGCAGTATTTT
NA,TRBV5-1,NA,TRBJ2-1,CASSLPNGRDNEQFF,TGCGCCAGCAGCCTTCCAAACGGGAGAGACAATGAGCAGTTCTTC
NA,TRBV5-1,TRBD2,TRBJ2-1,CASSLEVLAAYNEQFF,TGCGCCAGCAGCTTGGAGGTACTAGCGGCCTACAATGAGCAGTTCTTC
few,TRBV7-9,TRBD1,TRBJ2-1,CASSWGQGTSNEQFF,TGTGCCAGCAGCTGGGGACAGGGAACTTCAAATGAGCAGTTCTTC
NA,TRBV3-1/TRBV3-2,NA,TRBJ1-2,CASSHRGTGLYGYTF,TGTGCCAGCAGCCATCGAGGGACTGGGTTATATGGCTACACCTTC
NA,TRBV6-7,NA,TRBJ1-2,CASSYHRDIYGYTF,TGTGCCAGCAGTTACCACAGAGATATCTATGGCTACACCTTC
NA,TRBV5-1,NA,TRBJ2-1,CASSSAQGQNEQFF,TGCGCCAGCAGCTCAGCACAGGGTCAGAATGAGCAGTTCTTC
NA,TRBV10-1,TRBD1,TRBJ1-1,CATSSGQVNTEAFF,TGCGCCACTTCTAGTGGACAGGTGAACACTGAAGCTTTCTTT
NA,TRBV6-5,NA,TRBJ1-1,CASSYSVRRGTEAFF,TGTGCCAGCAGTTACTCGGTCAGAAGGGGCACTGAAGCTTTCTTT
NA,TRBV6-5,TRBD1,TRBJ1-1,CASRTGSDTEAFF,TGTGCCAGCAGGACAGGGTCGGACACTGAAGCTTTCTTT
NA,TRBV3-1/TRBV3-2,NA,TRBJ2-2,CASRGTYSTGELFF,TGTGCCAGCAGAGGGACTTATAGCACCGGGGAGCTGTTTTTT
NA,TRBV18,NA,TRBJ1-3,CASSPDAGPGIGNTIYF,TGTGCCAGCTCACCCGACGCCGGGCCGGGGATCGGAAACACCATATATTTT
NA,TRBV5-1,NA,TRBJ1-4,CASSLGDSNEKLFF,TGCGCCAGCAGCTTGGGAGATTCTAATGAAAAACTGTTTTTT
NA,TRBV18,TRBD2,TRBJ2-3,CASSPTSGTDTQYF,TGTGCCAGCTCACCGACTAGCGGCACAGATACGCAGTATTTT
many,TRBV7-2,NA,TRBJ1-2,CASSLLMSWGEEDYGYTF,TGTGCCAGCAGCTTACTGATGTCGTGGGGGGAAGAGGACTATGGCTACACCTTC
NA,TRBV3-1/TRBV3-2,NA,TRBJ2-1,CASSQVKGVTYNEQFF,TGTGCCAGCAGCCAGGTCAAAGGGGTTACCTACAATGAGCAGTTCTTC
once,TRBV2,TRBD1,TRBJ2-2,CASINGQGVTGELFF,TGTGCCAGCATCAACGGACAGGGCGTCACCGGGGAGCTGTTTTTT
NA,TRBV6-5,NA,TRBJ1-1,CASPRGAEAFF,TGTGCCAGTCCACGGGGGGCTGAAGCTTTCTTT